These 19 T cell receptor beta chains were sequenced from one sample in a study of human T cells and chemical hapten exposure. TCRdb itself ran the RACE reads through MiXCR, one entry per CDR3 protein. The data contain more than 300,000 distinct CDR3 sequences, around 5.5% of them seen just once; the ten biggest clones take up around 8%. The time point is: pre-sensitization, week 0. The treatment denotes: therapeutic diphenylcyclopropenone sensitization with weekly scalp DPC. The material sequenced was whole blood, taken in connection with sensitization to the hapten diphenylcyclopropenone (DPC). All receptors derive from a woman under 30 with alopecia areata. Some clones in this sample may be carry-over from other donors' samples.

J is TRBJ2-3 and V is TRBV7-2; D is unclear. Trimming removed 3 bases at V and 4 bases at J, with 8 bases between. The CDR3 totals 13 residues. Per germline, CDR1 SGHTA and CDR2 FQGNSA. The CDR3 is CASSFSQSDTQYF. CDR3 coding DNA: TGTGCCAGCAGCTTTAGCCAGTCAGATACGCAGTATTTT.

V and J are TRBV27 and TRBJ2-3; a weak D match, TRBD2 (5 bases). V was shortened by 1 base and J by 6 bases, with 11 bases between the two germline ends. Germline lookup yields CDR1 MNHEY and CDR2 SMNVEV (reference sequence). The CDR3 sequence is 14 residues long. The CDR3 protein is CASSLWTGRDTQYF. CDR3 nucleotide sequence: TGTGCCAGCAGTTTATGGACTGGCAGGGATACGCAGTATTTT.

The chain carries TRBV7-2 and TRBJ1-1; D ambiguous. V lost 1 base, J lost 0 bases, and 15 bases lay in between. Germline assignment: CDR1 SGHTA and CDR2 FQGNSA. The CDR3 spans 17 residues. CDR3 in amino acids: CASSLVGTPLMNTEAFF. The CDR3 DNA sequence: TGTGCCAGCAGCTTAGTAGGTACTCCTCTCATGAACACTGAAGCTTTCTTT.

The CDR3, as DNA: TGTGCCAGCAGTTTAGCCGGGGTGACCCAGTACTTC. Translating gives CASSLAGVTQYF. The V gene is TRBV12-3 or TRBV12-4, the J gene TRBJ2-5; D perhaps matches TRBD2 (5 bases). V was clipped by 0 bases and J by 7 bases, with 6 bases between them. The CDR3 spans 12 residues.

In this sample, this clonotype turned up a few times. V usage is TRBV20-1 and J usage is TRBJ2-7; TRBD1 is a possible D gene (6 bases). The CDR3 is 14 amino acids. CDR1 and CDR2 from the germline V gene are DFQATT and SNEGSKA (reference sequence). V was pared by 2 bases and J by 3 bases, with 14 bases between. The CDR3 here is CSARPRGGFYEQYF. Here the CDR3 DNA reads TGCAGTGCTAGACCCAGAGGGGGTTTCTACGAGCAGTACTTC.

The V and J genes are TRBV3-1 and TRBJ2-3, with D unclear. Germline assignment: CDR1 LGHDT and CDR2 YNNKEL (reference sequence). The CDR3 length is 15 residues. V was clipped by 2 bases and J by 1 base, with 10 bases between them. The CDR3 DNA reads TGTGCCAGCAGCCAAACCCAGCAGCGCACAGATACGCAGTATTTT. It codes for CASSQTQQRTDTQYF.

In its sample, this clonotype was seen many times. The V call is TRBV20-1, the J call TRBJ2-3, with TRBD2 as a possible D gene (6 bases). V lost 0 bases, J lost 2 bases, and 12 bases lay in between. The V gene's germline CDR1 is DFQATT and CDR2 SNEGSKA (reference sequence). The CDR3 is made up of 15 amino acids. For the CDR3, the DNA is TGCAGTGCTAGAGATCGGGGGATATACACAGATACGCAGTATTTT. Translation gives CSARDRGIYTDTQYF.

This clonotype has only a few counts. The rearrangement links TRBV5-6 to TRBJ2-7; 7 nucleotides match TRBD1. The germline V gene has CDR1 SGHDT and CDR2 YYEEEE. V shed 1 base and J 6 bases; nucleotides not matched to a gene: 10. The CDR3 length is 15 residues. The CDR3 region is CASSLLRGHSPEQYF. In DNA, the CDR3 is TGTGCCAGCAGCTTGCTTAGGGGGCATAGTCCCGAGCAGTACTTC.

This clonotype showed up many times. The gene calls are TRBV20-1 and TRBJ2-1; 10 bases agree with TRBD2. The CDR3 has 14 residues. Germline trimming cut 4 bases from V and 3 bases from J; bases unmatched to any gene: 3. Germline assignment: CDR1 DFQATT and CDR2 SNEGSKA (reference sequence). The CDR3 DNA sequence: TGCAGTGCTATTAGCGGGGGGAACTACAATGAGCAGTTCTTC. Its translation: CSAISGGNYNEQFF.

This chain links TRBV2 with TRBJ1-2; unclear D gene. The CDR3 is 13 amino acids. V was trimmed by 6 bases and J by 5 bases, leaving 13 bases between them. CDR1 is SNHLY, CDR2 FYNNEI, per germline. The CDR3 bases are TGTGCCAGCAGGGGAAGGGAACGTTATGGCTACACCTTC. It translates to CASRGRERYGYTF.

This chain connects TRBV2 to TRBJ2-7, with 8 bases lining up with TRBD1. Losses at the gene ends were 6 bases for V and 3 bases for J; bases not matched to a gene: 4. Germline CDR1 reads SNHLY; CDR2 reads FYNNEI. The CDR3 spans 13 residues. For the CDR3, the DNA is TGTGCCAGCAGAACAGGGGGAAACTACGAGCAGTACTTC. It is translated as CASRTGGNYEQYF.

For the CDR3, the DNA is TGTGCCAGCAGTTACTACGGACAGGGGCCGAATGAGCAGTTCTTC. Amino acids: CASSYYGQGPNEQFF. The rearrangement uses TRBV6-6 and TRBJ2-1; 9 bases fit TRBD1. CDR1 is MNHNY and CDR2 is SVGAGI in the germline V gene (reference sequence). The CDR3 loop spans 15 amino acids. J lost 7 bases, V lost 1 base, and 5 bases had no gene match.

J is TRBJ2-3 and V is TRBV6-2 or TRBV6-3; 7 nucleotides agree with TRBD2. V was pared by 4 bases and J by 8 bases, with 3 bases of the junction left unmatched. This CDR3 spans 12 amino acids. CDR1 and CDR2 from the germline V gene are MNHEY and SVGEGT. The CDR3 region has the DNA TGTGCCAGCAGTTCTACTAGCGTTACGCAGTATTTT. This encodes CASSSTSVTQYF.

This clonotype was detected many times. This chain joins TRBV7-2 and TRBJ2-1; D may be TRBD1 (6 bases). Trimming took 5 bases from V and 2 from J, leaving 13 bases between them. CDR3 length: 15 residues. Germline CDR1 and CDR2: SGHTA and FQGNSA. The CDR3 region is CASSPQGTTYNEQFF. The CDR3 coding sequence is TGTGCCAGCAGCCCGCAGGGGACCACCTACAATGAGCAGTTCTTC.

This clonotype was observed many times. This rearrangement joins TRBV6-2 or TRBV6-3 to TRBJ1-5; TRBD1 is a possible D gene (5 bases). CDR1 and CDR2 (germline): MNHEY, SVGEGT. There are 13 residues in the CDR3. V lost 8 bases and J lost 1, with 9 bases in between. The CDR3 is CASARASNQPQHF. As DNA, the CDR3 is TGTGCCAGCGCCAGGGCCAGCAATCAGCCCCAGCATTTT.

This clonotype was detected only a few times. The chain links TRBV6-5 to TRBJ1-6; D gene ambiguous. The CDR3 has 13 residues. The germline CDR1 and CDR2 sequences are MNHEY and SVGAGI. V was trimmed by 2 bases and J by 9 bases, leaving 8 bases between them. The CDR3 sequence is CASSYRLSSPLHF. The CDR3 nucleotides read TGTGCCAGCAGTTACCGTCTTTCTTCACCCCTCCACTTT.

The chain combines TRBV2 with TRBJ2-1; 12 bases are a match to TRBD2. The ends lost 6 bases at V and 10 bases at J; junction bases unmatched: 10. Germline values: CDR1 SNHLY, CDR2 FYNNEI. The CDR3 has 15 residues. The CDR3 here is CASRRASGGAREQFF. CDR3 sequence (DNA): TGTGCCAGCAGGAGAGCTAGCGGGGGGGCTAGGGAGCAGTTCTTC.

Many counts were recorded for this clonotype. The V call is TRBV10-2, the J call TRBJ2-6; 9 nucleotides line up with TRBD2. This CDR3 comprises 18 residues. V was clipped by 3 bases and J by 1 base; unmatched bases: 7. Germline-derived CDR1 and CDR2 are WSHSY and SAAADI. The CDR3 nucleotides read TGCGCCAGCAGTGACGGGCTAGCGGGAATGTCTGGGGCCAACGTCCTGACTTTC. This sequence encodes CASSDGLAGMSGANVLTF.

Many counts were recorded for this clonotype. This chain links TRBV3-1 with TRBJ2-1; D remains ambiguous. V was cut by 4 bases and J by 1 base, with 8 bases left in between. This CDR3 is built from 14 residues. Germline loops: CDR1 LGHDT, CDR2 YNNKEL (reference sequence). This CDR3 reads CASSRSPSYNEQFF. CDR3 sequence (DNA): TGTGCCAGCAGCCGTAGTCCGTCCTACAATGAGCAGTTCTTC.